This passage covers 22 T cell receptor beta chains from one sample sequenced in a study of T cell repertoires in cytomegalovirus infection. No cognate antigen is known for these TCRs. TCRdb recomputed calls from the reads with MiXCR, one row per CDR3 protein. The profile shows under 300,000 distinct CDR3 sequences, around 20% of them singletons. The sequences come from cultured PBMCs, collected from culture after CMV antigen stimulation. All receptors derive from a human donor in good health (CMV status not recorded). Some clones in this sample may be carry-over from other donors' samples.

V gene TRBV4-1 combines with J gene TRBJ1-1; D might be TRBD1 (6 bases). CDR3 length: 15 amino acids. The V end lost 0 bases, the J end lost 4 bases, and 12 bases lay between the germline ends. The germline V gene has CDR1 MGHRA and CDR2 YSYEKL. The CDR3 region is CASSQDKGGSTEAFF. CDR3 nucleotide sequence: TGCGCCAGCAGCCAAGATAAGGGGGGGAGCACTGAAGCTTTCTTT.

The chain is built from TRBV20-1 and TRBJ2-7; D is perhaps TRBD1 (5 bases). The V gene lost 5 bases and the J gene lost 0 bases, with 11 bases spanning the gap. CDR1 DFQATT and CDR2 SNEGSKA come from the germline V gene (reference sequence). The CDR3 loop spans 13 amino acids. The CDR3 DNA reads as TGCAGTGCTTTACAGGAGAACTCCTACGAGCAGTACTTC. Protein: CSALQENSYEQYF.

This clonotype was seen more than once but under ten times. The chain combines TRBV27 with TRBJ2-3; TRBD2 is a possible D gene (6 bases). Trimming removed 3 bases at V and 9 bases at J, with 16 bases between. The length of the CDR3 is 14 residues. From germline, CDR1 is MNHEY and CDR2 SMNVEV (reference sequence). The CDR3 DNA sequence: TGTGCCAGCAGTTTTGGTAGCGGTCCGGGGACGCAGTATTTT. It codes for CASSFGSGPGTQYF.

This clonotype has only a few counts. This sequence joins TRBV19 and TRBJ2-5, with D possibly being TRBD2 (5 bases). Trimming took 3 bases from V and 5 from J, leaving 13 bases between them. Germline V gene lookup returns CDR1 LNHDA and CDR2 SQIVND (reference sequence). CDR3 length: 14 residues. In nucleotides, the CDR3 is TGTGCCAGTAGTATCAATGGAGGAAGGGAGACCCAGTACTTC. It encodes CASSINGGRETQYF.

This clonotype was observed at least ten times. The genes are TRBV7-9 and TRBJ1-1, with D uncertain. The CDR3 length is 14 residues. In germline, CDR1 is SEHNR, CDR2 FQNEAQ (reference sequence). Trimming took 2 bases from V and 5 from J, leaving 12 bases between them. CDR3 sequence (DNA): TGTGCCAGCAGCTTACGCGTAGTTAGGACTGAAGCTTTCTTT. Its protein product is CASSLRVVRTEAFF.

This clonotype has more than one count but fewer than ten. CDR3: CATSRPLAGVGPDTQYF. In DNA, the CDR3 is TGTGCCACCAGCAGACCTTTAGCGGGAGTGGGCCCAGATACGCAGTATTTT. This sequence joins TRBV15 and TRBJ2-3, with 9 positions matching TRBD2. CDR3 length: 17 residues. The trim removed 2 bases at V and 4 bases at J, leaving 10 bases unmatched. CDR1 is LNHNV, CDR2 YYDKDF, per germline (reference sequence).

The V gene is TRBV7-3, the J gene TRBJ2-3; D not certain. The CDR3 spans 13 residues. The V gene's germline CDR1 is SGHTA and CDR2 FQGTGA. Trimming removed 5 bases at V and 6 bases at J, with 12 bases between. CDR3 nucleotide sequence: TGTGCCAGCAGCGCGCACTCGACCGATACGCAGTATTTT. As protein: CASSAHSTDTQYF.

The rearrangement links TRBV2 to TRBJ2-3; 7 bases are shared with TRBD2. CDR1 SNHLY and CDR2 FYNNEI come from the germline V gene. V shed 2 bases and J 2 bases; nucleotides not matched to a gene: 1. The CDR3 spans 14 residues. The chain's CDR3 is CASSELAATDTQYF. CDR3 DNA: TGTGCCAGCAGTGAACTAGCGGCCACAGATACGCAGTATTTT.

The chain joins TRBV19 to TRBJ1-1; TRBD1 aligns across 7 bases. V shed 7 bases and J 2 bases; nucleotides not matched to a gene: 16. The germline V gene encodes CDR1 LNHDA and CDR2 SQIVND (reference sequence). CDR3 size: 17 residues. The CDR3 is CASTIGGAIKTNTEAFF. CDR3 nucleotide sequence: TGTGCCAGTACCATAGGGGGCGCGATTAAGACAAACACTGAAGCTTTCTTT. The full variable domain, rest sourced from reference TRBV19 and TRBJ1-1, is DGGITQSPKYLFRKEGQNVTLSCEQNLNHDAMYWYRQDPGQGLRLIYYSQIVNDFQKGDIAEGYSVSREKKESFPLTVTSAQKNPTAFYLCASTIGGAIKTNTEAFFGQGTRLTVV.

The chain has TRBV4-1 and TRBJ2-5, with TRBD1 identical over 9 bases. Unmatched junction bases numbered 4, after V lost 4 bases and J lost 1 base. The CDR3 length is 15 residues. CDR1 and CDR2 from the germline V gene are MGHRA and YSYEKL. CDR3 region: CASSLDRGFQETQYF. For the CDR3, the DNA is TGCGCCAGCAGCCTAGACAGGGGGTTCCAAGAGACCCAGTACTTC.

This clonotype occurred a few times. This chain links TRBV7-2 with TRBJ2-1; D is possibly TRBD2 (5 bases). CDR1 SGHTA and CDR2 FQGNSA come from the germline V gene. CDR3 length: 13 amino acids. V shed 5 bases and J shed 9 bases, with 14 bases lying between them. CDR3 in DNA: TGTGCCAGCAGCCCAACCCGGGGTGGTGAGCAGTTCTTC. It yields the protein CASSPTRGGEQFF.

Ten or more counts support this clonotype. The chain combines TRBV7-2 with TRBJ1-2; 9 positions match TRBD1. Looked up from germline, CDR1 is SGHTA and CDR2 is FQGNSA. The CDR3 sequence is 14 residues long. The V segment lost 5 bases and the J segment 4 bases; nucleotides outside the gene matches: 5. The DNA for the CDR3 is TGTGCCAGCAGCGGACAGGGGTCGTCCTATGGCTACACCTTC. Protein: CASSGQGSSYGYTF.

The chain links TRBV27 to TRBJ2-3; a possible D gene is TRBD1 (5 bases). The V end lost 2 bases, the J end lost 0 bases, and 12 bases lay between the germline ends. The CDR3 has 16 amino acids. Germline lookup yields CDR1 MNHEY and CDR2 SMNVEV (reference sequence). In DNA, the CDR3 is TGTGCCAGCAGTTTAATAGGGGTCTTTAGCACAGATACGCAGTATTTT. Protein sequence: CASSLIGVFSTDTQYF.

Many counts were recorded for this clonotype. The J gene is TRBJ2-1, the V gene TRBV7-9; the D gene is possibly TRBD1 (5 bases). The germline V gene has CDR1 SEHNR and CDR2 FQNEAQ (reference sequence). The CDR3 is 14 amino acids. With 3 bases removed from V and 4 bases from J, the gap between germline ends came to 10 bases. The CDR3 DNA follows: TGTGCCAGCAGCTTTCATCAGGGTTACAATGAGCAGTTCTTC. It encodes CASSFHQGYNEQFF.

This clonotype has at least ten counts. The CDR3 nucleotides are TGTGCCAGCAGCTTCGGGCAGAGCACAGATACGCAGTATTTT. Protein: CASSFGQSTDTQYF. This chain links TRBV7-2 with TRBJ2-3; D unresolved. The CDR3 length is 14 residues. Germline V gene sequence: CDR1 SGHTA, CDR2 FQGNSA. The germline V and J ends were trimmed by 3 bases and 0 bases, with 7 bases remaining between them. The whole variable domain, remainder taken from reference TRBV7-2 and TRBJ2-3, is GAGVSQSPSNKVTEKGKDVELRCDPISGHTALYWYRQSLGQGLEFLIYFQGNSAPDKSGLPSDRFSAERTGGSVSTLTIQRTQQEDSAVYLCASSFGQSTDTQYFGPGTRLTVL.

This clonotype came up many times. The CDR3 sequence: CASSYEGRNSPLHF. Here the CDR3 DNA reads TGTGCCAGCAGTTATGAGGGGAGGAATTCACCCCTCCACTTT. The chain has TRBV12-3 or TRBV12-4 and TRBJ1-6; maybe TRBD1 (5 bases). This CDR3 has 14 residues. V lost 4 bases to trimming and J lost 7 bases, with 11 bases between them.

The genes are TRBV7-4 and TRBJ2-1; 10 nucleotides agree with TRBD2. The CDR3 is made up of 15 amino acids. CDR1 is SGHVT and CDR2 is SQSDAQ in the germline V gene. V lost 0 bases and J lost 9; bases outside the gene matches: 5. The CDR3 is CASSLATSGVSEQFF. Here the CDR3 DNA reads TGTGCCAGCAGCTTAGCAACTAGCGGGGTCAGTGAGCAGTTCTTC.

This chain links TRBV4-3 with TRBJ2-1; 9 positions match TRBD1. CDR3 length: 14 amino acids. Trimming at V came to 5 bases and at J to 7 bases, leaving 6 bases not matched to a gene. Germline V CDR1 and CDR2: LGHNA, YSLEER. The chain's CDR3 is CASSEGQGRNEQFF. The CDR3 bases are TGCGCCAGCAGCGAGGGACAGGGCCGAAATGAGCAGTTCTTC.

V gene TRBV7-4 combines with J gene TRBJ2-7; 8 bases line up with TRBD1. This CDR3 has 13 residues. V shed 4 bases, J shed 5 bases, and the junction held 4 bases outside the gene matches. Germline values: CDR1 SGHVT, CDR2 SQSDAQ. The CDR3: CASSSDRVDEQYF. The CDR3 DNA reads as TGTGCCAGCAGCTCGGACAGGGTGGACGAGCAGTACTTC. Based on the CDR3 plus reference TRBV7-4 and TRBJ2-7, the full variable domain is GAGVSQSPRYKVAKRGRDVALRCDSISGHVTLYWYRQTLGQGSEVLTYSQSDAQRDKSGRPSGRFSAERPERSVSTLKIQRTEQGDSAVYLCASSSDRVDEQYFGPGTRLTVT.

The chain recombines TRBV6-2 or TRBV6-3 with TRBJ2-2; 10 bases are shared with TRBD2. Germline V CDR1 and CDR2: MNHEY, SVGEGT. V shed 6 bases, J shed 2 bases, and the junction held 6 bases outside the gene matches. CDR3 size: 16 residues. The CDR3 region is CASRAGLAANTGELFF. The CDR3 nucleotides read TGTGCCAGCAGGGCCGGACTAGCGGCAAACACCGGGGAGCTGTTTTTT.

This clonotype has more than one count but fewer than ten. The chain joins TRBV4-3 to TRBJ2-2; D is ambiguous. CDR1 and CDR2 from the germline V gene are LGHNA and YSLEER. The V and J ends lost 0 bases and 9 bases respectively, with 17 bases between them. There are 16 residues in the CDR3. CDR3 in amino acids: CASSQDSGRSNWELFF. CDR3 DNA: TGCGCCAGCAGCCAAGATTCCGGCAGGAGCAACTGGGAGCTGTTTTTT.

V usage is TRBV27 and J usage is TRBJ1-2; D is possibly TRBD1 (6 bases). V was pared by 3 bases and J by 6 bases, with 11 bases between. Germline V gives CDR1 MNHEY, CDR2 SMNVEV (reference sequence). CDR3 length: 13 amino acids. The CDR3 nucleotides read TGTGCCAGCAGTTTTATGGCAGGGGATGGCTACACCTTC. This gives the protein CASSFMAGDGYTF.